These 2 T cell receptor beta chains were sequenced from one sample in a study of blood T cells in healthy people across ages. The authors ran a second PCR of 7 to 11 cycles using a sample-barcoded 5' primer and a J-beta primer mix. TCRdb processed the 5' RACE reads anew with MiXCR; each CDR3 protein has one entry. This sample carries about 840,000 distinct CDR3 sequences, about 28% of them seen once, and the ten largest clones take roughly a tenth. Another study also made use of these data, one on T cells of mothers and their children.

Specimen: blood. These TCRs come from a woman aged 40 to 50 in good health.

The V and J genes are TRBV20-1 and TRBJ1-4, with D unclear. V was clipped by 3 bases and J by 8 bases, with 13 bases between them. CDR1 is DFQATT, CDR2 SNEGSKA, per germline (reference sequence). The CDR3 has 13 amino acids. The CDR3 DNA sequence: TGCAGTGCTAGTCGGACCGAGGGCGAAAAACTGTTTTTT. Translating gives CSASRTEGEKLFF.

The J gene is TRBJ1-4, the V gene TRBV5-1; 9 bases line up with TRBD1. V was pared by 4 bases and J by 7 bases, with 8 bases of the junction left unmatched. CDR3 size: 15 residues. The germline gives CDR1 SGHRS, CDR2 YFSETQ. The CDR3 bases are TGCGCCAGCAGCGGTACAGGGGGCGCGGGTGAAAAACTGTTTTTT. Translation: CASSGTGGAGEKLFF.